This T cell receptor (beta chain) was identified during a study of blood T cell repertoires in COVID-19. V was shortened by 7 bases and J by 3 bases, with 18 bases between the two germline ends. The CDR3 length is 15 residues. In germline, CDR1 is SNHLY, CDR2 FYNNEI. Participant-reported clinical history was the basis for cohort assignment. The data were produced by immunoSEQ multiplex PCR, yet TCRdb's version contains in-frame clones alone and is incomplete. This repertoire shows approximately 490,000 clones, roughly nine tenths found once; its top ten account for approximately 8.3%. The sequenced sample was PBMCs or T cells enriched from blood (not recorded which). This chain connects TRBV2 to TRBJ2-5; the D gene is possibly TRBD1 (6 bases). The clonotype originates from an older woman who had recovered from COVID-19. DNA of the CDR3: TGTGCCAGCACTGACGGACAGAACGGGAAAGAGACCCAGTACTTC. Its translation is CASTDGQNGKETQYF.